This T cell receptor beta chain comes out of a study of T cell responses to AZD1222 COVID-19 vaccine. Study-wide results and limits: Spike-specific TCR repertoires showed rising breadth and depth after two AZD1222 doses.

Whether given at about 4 or about 12 weeks, second doses were pooled. The CDR3 has 15 residues. The germline gives CDR1 SNHLY, CDR2 FYNNEI. V was cut by 2 bases and J by 2 bases, with 10 bases left in between. Concerning this clone: Its specificity is unknown.

Sequenced by immunoSEQ multiplex PCR; TCRdb stores in-frame clones only, minus some. Of around 140,000 clones listed, approximately 90% were seen once; the top ten hold around 1%. The chain joins TRBV2 to TRBJ2-1, with no clear D. The sequenced sample was peripheral blood, obtained 28 days after the second AZD1222 dose. The sequence was collected from an adult who received the AZD1222 COVID-19 vaccine. The CDR3 region is CASSEWATTYNEQFF. The CDR3 DNA reads as TGTGCCAGCAGTGAATGGGCTACGACCTACAATGAGCAGTTCTTC.